These 7 T cell receptor beta chains share one sample of origin, sequenced in a study of glioma-infiltrating T cells. Amplification of TCR alpha and beta CDR3 regions from RNA used iRepertoire nested multiplex PCR. TCRdb analysed the multiplex PCR reads with MiXCR anew, one entry per CDR3 protein. The sample lists approximately 400,000 distinct CDR3 sequences, approximately 42% seen once, with around 13% in the top ten. Sequenced material: glioma tissue, nonneoplastic brain tissue, or PBMCs (not recorded which). The receptors were gathered from a human donor with low-grade glioma or glioblastoma, undergoing nonglioma brain surgery, or in good health (not recorded which).

V is TRBV24-1 and J is TRBJ2-1; 8 bases are shared with TRBD2. CDR1 is KGHDR, CDR2 SFDVKD, per germline. CDR3 length equals 16 residues. With V trimmed by 3 bases and J by 4 bases, 7 bases remained unmatched. The CDR3 loop reads CATSDPTSGLYNEQFF. The CDR3 DNA reads as TGTGCCACCAGTGATCCTACTAGCGGCCTGTACAATGAGCAGTTCTTC.

Turning to this clonotype: A read error is possible here, since a much larger clone lies one base away. This chain links TRBV27 with TRBJ1-3; D is unresolved. Trimming took off 1 base at V and 2 bases at J, with 21 bases between the two ends. Germline V gives CDR1 MNHEY, CDR2 SMNVEV (reference sequence). This CDR3 spans 19 amino acids. As DNA, the CDR3 is TGTGCCAGCAGTTTATGTATACGACCCTCTATTGTCCCTGGAAACACCATATATTTT. Its protein product is CASSLCIRPSIVPGNTIYF.

This clonotype was seen ten or more times. V gene TRBV28 combines with J gene TRBJ1-2; the D is unclear. The V gene's germline CDR1 is MDHEN and CDR2 SYDVKM. This CDR3 has 11 amino acids. V was clipped by 3 bases and J by 10 bases, with 9 bases between them. The CDR3 sequence: CASSFGVVYTF. CDR3 DNA sequence: TGTGCCAGCAGTTTTGGGGTAGTCTACACCTTC.

Only a few counts were recorded for this clonotype. The gene calls are TRBV3-1 and TRBJ2-7; a possible D gene is TRBD2 (6 bases). This CDR3 comprises 17 residues. Per germline, CDR1 LGHDT and CDR2 YNNKEL (reference sequence). V lost 0 bases and J 2 bases, leaving 17 bases between the germline ends. This CDR3 reads CASSQDPSRGGTYEQYF. For the CDR3, the DNA is TGTGCCAGCAGCCAAGATCCTTCGCGCGGAGGGACCTACGAGCAGTACTTC.

This clonotype was detected only a few times. The chain couples TRBV20-1 to TRBJ2-1; 8 nucleotides line up with TRBD2. Germline CDR1 and CDR2: DFQATT and SNEGSKA (reference sequence). With V trimmed by 0 bases and J by 1 base, 5 bases remained unmatched. The CDR3 has 16 residues. The CDR3 DNA reads TGCAGTGCTAGAGACCCGGGGGGGGTTTCCTACAATGAGCAGTTCTTC. Translated: CSARDPGGVSYNEQFF.

There are a few counts of this clonotype. The chain has TRBV27 and TRBJ2-2; 7 positions match TRBD1. The CDR3 runs to 16 residues. Germline V gene data show CDR1 as MNHEY and CDR2 as SMNVEV (reference sequence). Losses at the gene ends were 3 bases for V and 6 bases for J; bases not matched to a gene: 10. The CDR3 region is CASSFRQGSRAGELFF. CDR3 coding DNA: TGTGCCAGCAGTTTTCGACAGGGATCGCGGGCCGGGGAGCTGTTTTTT.

Ten or more counts support this clonotype. The chain is built from TRBV6-2 or TRBV6-3 and TRBJ2-1, with unresolved D. Trimming took off 1 base at V and 5 bases at J, with 6 bases between the two ends. The CDR3 runs to 13 residues. CDR1 MNHEY and CDR2 SVGEGT come from the germline V gene. The chain's CDR3 is CASSYYSHNEQFF. The CDR3, as DNA: TGTGCCAGCAGTTACTACAGCCACAATGAGCAGTTCTTC.